A single sample is the source of the 31 T cell receptor beta chains below, sequenced in a study of cytomegalovirus exposure and HLA in healthy donors. Primers for the PCR totalled 60 Vbeta and 13 Jbeta. The data were produced by immunoSEQ multiplex PCR, yet TCRdb's version contains in-frame clones alone and is incomplete. This sample has 150,000 to 250,000 clones, with 75% to 85% found just once. Specimen: PBMCs. The receptors shown here come from a woman aged 45-59 years in good health and CMV-seropositive.

CDR3 DNA: TGTGCCAGCATGGAGGAAACCGCCAAAAACATTCAGTACTTC. It specifies CASMEETAKNIQYF. This chain uses TRBV2 with TRBJ2-4, with D possibly being TRBD2 (5 bases). The CDR3 runs 14 residues. V was clipped by 7 bases and J by 1 base, with 11 bases between them. Germline lookup yields CDR1 SNHLY and CDR2 FYNNEI.

In its sample, this clone was seen a few times. The chain employs TRBV4-3 and TRBJ2-1, with TRBD1 matching 11 bases. The CDR3 runs 17 residues. J was trimmed by 7 bases and V by 0 bases; bases with no gene match: 8. CDR1 is LGHNA and CDR2 is YSLEER in the germline V gene. As DNA, the CDR3 is TGCGCCAGCAGCCAAGATCCTGGACAGGGGGCGGGGAATGAGCAGTTCTTC. Translated, it gives CASSQDPGQGAGNEQFF.

This chain uses TRBV5-4 with TRBJ1-4, with 8 bases matching TRBD1. Germline CDR1 is SGHNT and CDR2 is YYREEE (reference sequence). This CDR3 comprises 14 residues. V was pared by 4 bases and J by 12 bases, with 11 bases of the junction left unmatched. CDR3 in amino acids: CASSPDRASQELFF. The CDR3 nucleotides read TGTGCCAGCAGCCCGGACAGGGCCTCGCAGGAACTGTTTTTT.

The rearrangement uses TRBV18 and TRBJ1-3, with D hard to call. V was trimmed by 3 bases and J by 8 bases, leaving 11 bases between them. CDR1 and CDR2 from the germline V gene are KGHSH and LQKENI. CDR3 length: 13 amino acids. The chain's CDR3 is CASSPMDADTIYF. CDR3 sequence (DNA): TGTGCCAGCTCACCGATGGATGCGGACACCATATATTTT.

This clone was counted a single time. The genes are TRBV11-2 and TRBJ2-1; 15 bases match TRBD2. This CDR3 spans 18 amino acids. V was pared by 5 bases and J by 2 bases, with 7 bases of the junction left unmatched. In germline, CDR1 is SGHAT, CDR2 FQNNGV. DNA for the CDR3: TGTGCCAGCAGCCTACCGGGACTAGCGGGAGGAACCTACAATGAGCAGTTCTTC. This sequence encodes CASSLPGLAGGTYNEQFF.

Details on this clone: The junction and the germline gene differ at one end; a read error may be behind it. CDR3 bases: TGTGCCAGCAGCTTATCGCAGGGTTCGAACAGTCAGTACTTC. This gives the protein CASSLSQGSNSQYF. The chain joins TRBV7-6 to TRBJ2-4; D might be TRBD1 (5 bases). Germline CDR1 reads SGHVS; CDR2 reads FNYEAQ. The CDR3 loop spans 14 amino acids.

V usage is TRBV5-1 and J usage is TRBJ2-3; the D is unclear. Per the germline V gene, CDR1 is SGHRS and CDR2 is YFSETQ. The CDR3 is 14 amino acids. Trimming left V 1 base short and J 4 bases short, with 10 bases between. The CDR3 spells CASSLLATADTQYF. The CDR3 nucleotides are TGCGCCAGCAGCTTGCTCGCAACGGCAGATACGCAGTATTTT.

This chain links TRBV7-2 with TRBJ2-5, with no clear D. CDR1 and CDR2 from the germline V gene are SGHTA and FQGNSA. The CDR3 has 14 amino acids. The V end was cut by 1 base, the J end by 1 base, with 7 bases between. DNA for the CDR3: TGTGCCAGCAGCTTAGAAGAGTTCCAAGAGACCCAGTACTTC. Residues: CASSLEEFQETQYF.

This rearrangement joins TRBV27 to TRBJ2-1; 8 bases agree with TRBD2. From germline, CDR1 is MNHEY and CDR2 SMNVEV (reference sequence). J gave up 12 bases and V 5 bases, and 12 bases lay outside the gene matches. The CDR3 runs to 14 residues. The CDR3 is CASSPGGVLAGQFF. The DNA of the CDR3 is TGTGCCAGCAGTCCGGGAGGGGTACTAGCAGGGCAGTTCTTC.

The sample holds many counts of this clone. In DNA, the CDR3 is TGCGCCAGCAGCCAAGAACTATCTGGGGCCAACGTCCTGACTTTC. This codes for CASSQELSGANVLTF. The V gene is TRBV4-3, the J gene TRBJ2-6; no firm D call. V gave up 0 bases and J gave up 1 base, with 4 bases separating them. This CDR3 spans 15 amino acids. CDR1 is LGHNA, CDR2 YSLEER, per germline.

The DNA of the CDR3 is TGTGCCAGCAGCCTGCTTGGACTAGCGGCCCAAGAGACCCAGTACTTC. This gives the protein CASSLLGLAAQETQYF. J is TRBJ2-5 and V is TRBV7-3; 10 bases align to TRBD2. Germline CDR1 is SGHTA and CDR2 is FQGTGA. V shed 5 bases, J shed 1 base, and the junction held 7 bases outside the gene matches. This CDR3 comprises 16 residues. Combining the CDR3 with reference TRBV7-3 and TRBJ2-5 gives the whole variable domain GAGVSQTPSNKVTEKGKYVELRCDPISGHTALYWYRQSLGQGPEFLIYFQGTGAADDSGLPNDRFFAVRPEGSVSTLKIQRTERGDSAVYLCASSLLGLAAQETQYFGPGTRLLVL.

The CDR3 loop is CASRSGRIADTQYF. As DNA, the CDR3 is TGTGCCAGTCGCAGCGGGAGGATCGCAGATACGCAGTATTTT. The rearrangement joins TRBV27 to TRBJ2-3; 9 bases match TRBD2. V gave up 9 bases and J gave up 4 bases; unmatched junction bases: 8. In germline, CDR1 is MNHEY, CDR2 SMNVEV (reference sequence). The CDR3 is 14 residues long.

This chain links TRBV19 with TRBJ2-1, with D possibly being TRBD2 (6 bases). Deletions cut 1 base from V and 10 bases from J, with 11 bases between. Germline CDR1 and CDR2: LNHDA and SQIVND (reference sequence). The CDR3 is 13 amino acids. CDR3: CASSIAGVREQFF. In nucleotides, the CDR3 is TGTGCCAGTAGTATAGCGGGAGTAAGGGAGCAGTTCTTC. Variable domain in full (rest from reference TRBV19 and TRBJ2-1): DGGITQSPKYLFRKEGQNVTLSCEQNLNHDAMYWYRQDPGQGLRLIYYSQIVNDFQKGDIAEGYSVSREKKESFPLTVTSAQKNPTAFYLCASSIAGVREQFFGPGTRLTVL.

The chain couples TRBV5-1 to TRBJ2-1; 7 nucleotides line up with TRBD2. Germline trimming cut 0 bases from V and 5 bases from J; bases unmatched to any gene: 5. This CDR3 comprises 15 residues. Looked up from germline, CDR1 is SGHRS and CDR2 is YFSETQ. The CDR3 DNA is TGCGCCAGCAGCTTGGGGCTAGCGGTCCACAATGAGCAGTTCTTC. Encoded protein: CASSLGLAVHNEQFF. The whole variable domain, remainder taken from reference TRBV5-1 and TRBJ2-1, is KAGVTQTPRYLIKTRGQQVTLSCSPISGHRSVSWYQQTPGQGLQFLFEYFSETQRNKGNFPGRFSGRQFSNSRSEMNVSTLELGDSALYLCASSLGLAVHNEQFFGPGTRLTVL.

Remarks on this clone: Other nucleotide sequences from this sample produce the same CDR3. The chain carries TRBV6-5 and TRBJ1-5; 7 bases match TRBD1. Trimming cost V 6 bases and J 1 base; bases outside gene matches: 3. Germline V gene data show CDR1 as MNHEY and CDR2 as SVGAGI. This CDR3 has 14 residues. CDR3 residues: CASSRGRSNQPQHF. For the CDR3, the DNA is TGTGCCAGCAGCAGGGGGAGGAGCAATCAGCCCCAGCATTTT.

As DNA, the CDR3 is TGTGCCAGCAGCGAGGGCCCCTGGGGGACAGAGAGTCTCTATGGCTACACCTTC. Its translation is CASSEGPWGTESLYGYTF. The V gene is TRBV9, the J gene TRBJ1-2; 7 nucleotides align to TRBD1. V was clipped by 3 bases and J by 4 bases; unmatched bases: 18. The CDR3 spans 18 residues. The germline gives CDR1 SGDLS, CDR2 YYNGEE.

CDR3 DNA sequence: TGCGCCAGCAGCACCGGGACTAGCGGGGGCACAGATACGCAGTATTTT. It yields the protein CASSTGTSGGTDTQYF. This chain joins TRBV5-1 and TRBJ2-3; 13 bases are shared with TRBD2. V shed 4 bases, J shed 1 base, and the junction held 3 bases outside the gene matches. This CDR3 spans 16 amino acids. Germline V gives CDR1 SGHRS, CDR2 YFSETQ.

This clone was observed a few times. The chain has TRBV10-2 and TRBJ2-3; a possible D gene is TRBD2 (6 bases). The V end lost 0 bases, the J end lost 1 base, and 14 bases lay between the germline ends. CDR3 length: 17 amino acids. CDR1 and CDR2 from the germline V gene are WSHSY and SAAADI. This chain's CDR3 is CASSESGRLEGTDTQYF. CDR3 sequence (DNA): TGCGCCAGCAGTGAGTCGGGCCGACTAGAAGGCACAGATACGCAGTATTTT.

The V gene is TRBV19, the J gene TRBJ2-4; tentative D call: TRBD1 (6 bases). V dropped 5 bases and J dropped 0 bases, with 11 bases sitting between them. In germline, CDR1 is LNHDA, CDR2 SQIVND (reference sequence). This CDR3 spans 15 amino acids. The CDR3 DNA follows: TGTGCCAGTAGTGATGGACAGCTAGCCAAAAACATTCAGTACTTC. Translated: CASSDGQLAKNIQYF.

The chain links TRBV7-9 to TRBJ1-4, with D perhaps TRBD1 (6 bases). The CDR3 length is 15 residues. With 2 bases removed from V and 5 bases from J, the gap between germline ends came to 12 bases. Germline assignment: CDR1 SEHNR and CDR2 FQNEAQ (reference sequence). CDR3 residues: CASSLFGQSNEKLFF. CDR3 bases: TGTGCCAGCAGCTTATTTGGACAGTCAAATGAAAAACTGTTTTTT.

This chain joins TRBV2 and TRBJ1-2, with TRBD1 matching over 8 bases. This CDR3 region has 14 residues. After removal of 7 bases from V and 4 bases from J, the junction contained 8 bases not matched to a gene. The germline V gene has CDR1 SNHLY and CDR2 FYNNEI. The CDR3 nucleotides read TGTGCCAGCAAGACAGGGGTAACAGTCTATGGCTACACCTTC. This sequence encodes CASKTGVTVYGYTF.

The rearrangement joins TRBV27 to TRBJ1-1; the D gene is possibly TRBD1 (6 bases). Trimming took 5 bases from V and 11 from J, leaving 21 bases between them. CDR3 length: 14 residues. Per the germline V gene, CDR1 is MNHEY and CDR2 is SMNVEV (reference sequence). This CDR3 is CASSTQDSPSAAFF. CDR3 nucleotide sequence: TGTGCCAGCAGTACACAGGACAGCCCAAGTGCGGCTTTCTTT.

The chain couples TRBV28 to TRBJ2-5, with D maybe TRBD1 (6 bases). Germline CDR1 is MDHEN and CDR2 is SYDVKM. The CDR3 runs 12 residues. V lost 10 bases, J lost 9 bases, and 18 bases lay in between. This CDR3 is CATCSLGQPQYF. In DNA, the CDR3 is TGTGCCACCTGCTCCTTAGGACAGCCCCAGTACTTC.

This sequence joins TRBV9 and TRBJ1-6; D not certain. This CDR3 has 14 amino acids. V lost 4 bases and J lost 6, with 11 bases in between. The germline gives CDR1 SGDLS, CDR2 YYNGEE. The CDR3: CASSMRQFNSPLHF. CDR3 DNA: TGTGCCAGCAGCATGAGGCAGTTTAATTCACCCCTCCACTTT.

The chain employs TRBV19 and TRBJ2-5; D might be TRBD1 (5 bases). The V gene's germline CDR1 is LNHDA and CDR2 SQIVND (reference sequence). Trimming removed 9 bases at V and 5 bases at J, with 10 bases between. The CDR3 loop spans 11 amino acids. DNA for the CDR3: TGTGCCAGCAGAGCAGGGGAGACCCAGTACTTC. This codes for CASRAGETQYF.

The gene calls are TRBV2 and TRBJ2-7, with 8 bases that match TRBD1. V lost 11 bases, J lost 1 base, and 7 bases stayed unmatched. CDR1 and CDR2 from the germline V gene are SNHLY and FYNNEI. The CDR3 extends over 13 amino acids. The CDR3 spells CARKTGESYEQYF. CDR3 nucleotides: TGTGCCCGCAAGACAGGGGAATCCTACGAGCAGTACTTC.

The gene calls are TRBV30 and TRBJ2-3; D is possibly TRBD2 (6 bases). V was cut by 5 bases and J by 3 bases, with 15 bases left in between. Per germline, CDR1 GTSNPN and CDR2 SVGIG (reference sequence). This CDR3 region has 14 residues. The CDR3 loop is CAWSRASATDTQYF. The CDR3 bases are TGTGCCTGGTCGCGGGCTAGCGCAACAGATACGCAGTATTTT.

The V gene is TRBV28, the J gene TRBJ2-3; the match to TRBD1 covers 7 bases. V shed 5 bases, J shed 0 bases, and the junction held 8 bases outside the gene matches. The CDR3 loop spans 16 amino acids. Per the germline V gene, CDR1 is MDHEN and CDR2 is SYDVKM. DNA of the CDR3: TGTGCCAGCAGTAGCCAGAAGGGACAGAGCACAGATACGCAGTATTTT. The encoded protein is CASSSQKGQSTDTQYF. The full variable domain, with the rest looked up from reference TRBV28 and TRBJ2-3, is DVKVTQSSRYLVKRTGEKVFLECVQDMDHENMFWYRQDPGLGLRLIYFSYDVKMKEKGDIPEGYSVSREKKERFSLILESASTNQTSMYLCASSSQKGQSTDTQYFGPGTRLTVL.

This chain connects TRBV5-1 to TRBJ2-7, with 11 bases lining up with TRBD2. The CDR3 spans 18 residues. Germline V gene lookup returns CDR1 SGHRS and CDR2 YFSETQ. The J segment lost 7 bases and the V segment lost 3 bases, leaving 18 bases of the junction unmatched. The CDR3 coding sequence is TGCGCCAGCAGCTCTCGGACTAGCGGGCTCCTAGATCGCGGGGAGCAGTACTTC. Protein sequence: CASSSRTSGLLDRGEQYF.

The J gene is TRBJ2-5, the V gene TRBV7-2; no firm D call. In germline, CDR1 is SGHTA, CDR2 FQGNSA. The CDR3 is 14 residues long. V dropped 3 bases and J dropped 0 bases, with 8 bases sitting between them. The CDR3 sequence: CASSLAHYQETQYF. CDR3 in DNA: TGTGCCAGCAGCTTGGCCCATTACCAAGAGACCCAGTACTTC.

The CDR3, as DNA: TGTGCCAGCAGTTCCTGGACAGGGAATACCTACGAGCAGTACTTC. Translation gives CASSSWTGNTYEQYF. V usage is TRBV27 and J usage is TRBJ2-5, with 8 bases matching TRBD1. The DNA end is more similar to TRBJ2-7, so the J call may be wrong. The V gene's germline CDR1 is MNHEY and CDR2 SMNVEV (reference sequence). CDR3 size: 15 residues.